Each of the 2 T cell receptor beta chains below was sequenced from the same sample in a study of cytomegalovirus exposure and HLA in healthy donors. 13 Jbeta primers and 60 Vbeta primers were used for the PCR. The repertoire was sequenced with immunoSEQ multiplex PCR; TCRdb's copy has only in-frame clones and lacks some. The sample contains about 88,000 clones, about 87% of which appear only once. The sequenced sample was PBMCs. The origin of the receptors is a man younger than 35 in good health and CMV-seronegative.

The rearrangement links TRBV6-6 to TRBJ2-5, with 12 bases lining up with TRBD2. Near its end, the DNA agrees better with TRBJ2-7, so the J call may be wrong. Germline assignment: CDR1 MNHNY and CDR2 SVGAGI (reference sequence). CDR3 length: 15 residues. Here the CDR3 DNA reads TGTGCCAGCAGTTACTCGACTAGCGGGAGCTACGAGCAGTACTTC. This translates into CASSYSTSGSYEQYF.

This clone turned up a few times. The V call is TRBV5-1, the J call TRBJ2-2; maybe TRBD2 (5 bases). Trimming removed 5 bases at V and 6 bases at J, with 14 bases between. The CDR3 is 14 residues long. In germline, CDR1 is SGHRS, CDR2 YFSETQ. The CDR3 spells CASRPTSGPGELFF. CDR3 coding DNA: TGCGCCAGCAGGCCTACTAGTGGCCCCGGGGAGCTGTTTTTT.